This T cell receptor (beta chain) was found in a study of blood T cell repertoires in COVID-19 (dated by TCRdb to 2018 to 2021). Some background on the complete study: Collaborator samples came from the United States, Italy and Spain and covered acute and convalescent phases of COVID-19. The material from the prospective study consisted of cDNA or gDNA derived from T cells, B-cell-depleted T cells, or PBMCs. Deeply sampled blood TCRbeta repertoires from subjects exposed to, actively infected with, or recovered from COVID-19 were included in the dataset. The repertoires were made available in a free public database intended to serve as a resource for research on the immune response to SARS-CoV-2. Samples came from the ongoing ImmuneRACE study (first 160 participants) plus 1,254 subjects from 6 global collaborators. A de-identified subject ID, COVID-19 status, age in years and sex were almost always included in the sample metadata. HLA class I and class II types, where available, came from metadata supplied by the sample provider rather than from assay-based typing.

Enrolling through a virtual design, the prospective study's participants ranged in age from roughly 18 to 95 years and lived across 24 United States geographic areas. Cohort assignment in the prospective study relied on participant-reported clinical history from a screening survey and a study questionnaire. Recovered participants in ImmuneRACE Cohort 3 were defined as having two consecutive negative NP/OP PCR tests, clearance from a healthcare professional, or resolution of symptoms. In the prospective study, whole blood, serum and a nasopharyngeal or oropharyngeal swab were collected from each participant by mobile phlebotomists. Participants in the prospective study had the option to provide additional blood draws and questionnaires over a 2-month period. Prospective study blood samples were shipped either frozen or at room temperature before DNA extraction. On the study overall, not on this receptor specifically: The amount of clinical and demographic metadata varied by source and participant and was provided uncurated.

TCRbeta CDR3 regions were amplified from genomic DNA by means of the immunoSEQ Assay, a bias-controlled multiplex PCR. As for how the authors treated the data: Within the assay, amplification of reference gene primers was used to estimate how many nucleated cells each sample contained. To quantify the absolute abundance of each unique TCRbeta CDR3 rearrangement, sequence reads were collapsed and filtered. Productive Simpson clonality was computed per sample as the square root of Simpson's diversity index over productive rearrangements. TCRdb provides this immuneACCESS table in a form limited to in-frame rearrangements. Some clones are lacking; in checked studies, under half of them reflect an unresolved V gene, and why the rest are absent is not known. V, J and clone size were drawn from that table, and D and trimming were deduced from the DNA. A total of about 160,000 clones appear in this sample, 75% to 85% of them only once. Clones ranked in the top ten supply 3% to 4% of the sample.

Concerning this clone itself: The antigen it recognizes is unknown. No qualities accompany the bases; no much larger clone lies one base away.

Taken from cysteine to phenylalanine, the CDR3 has 15 residues. The only DNA kept is the CDR3, 45 bases in frame from the first base. According to the germline V gene, CDR1 reads SGHRS and CDR2 reads YFSETQ. After removal of 0 bases from V and 1 base from J, the junction retains 1 base not matched to a gene. Sequencing was performed on PBMCs or T cells enriched from blood (not recorded which). The TCR was taken from a woman in her sixties or seventies who had recovered from COVID-19. The sequence is built from TRBV5-1 and TRBJ1-1, and TRBD1 matches 9 of the central bases. Read as DNA, the sequence is TGCGCCAGCAGCTTGGAGGGACAGGGGAACACTGAAGCTTTCTTT. Translated, it reads CASSLEGQGNTEAFF. The full variable domain, with segments outside the CDR3 supplied by the reference TRBV5-1 and TRBJ1-1 proteins, appears as KAGVTQTPRYLIKTRGQQVTLSCSPISGHRSVSWYQQTPGQGLQFLFEYFSETQRNKGNFPGRFSGRQFSNSRSEMNVSTLELGDSALYLCASSLEGQGNTEAFFGQGTRLTVV.